A single sample is the source of the 29 T cell receptor beta chains below, sequenced in a study of T cells after yellow fever vaccination. TCRdb re-called the 5' RACE reads with MiXCR, one entry per CDR3 protein. The sample has about 350,000 distinct CDR3 sequences, less than 9.5% seen once. The sequencing here drew on PBMCs, taken approximately 40 days after the first yellow fever vaccination. The receptors come from a man aged 18 to 29 who received the YFV17D yellow fever vaccine.

The chain recombines TRBV6-5 with TRBJ1-1; 9 nucleotides line up with TRBD1. The CDR3 runs to 11 residues. V lost 5 bases and J lost 14; bases outside the gene matches: 6. Germline loops: CDR1 MNHEY, CDR2 SVGAGI. CDR3 protein: CASSVRDRDFF. DNA of the CDR3: TGTGCCAGCAGTGTCCGGGACAGGGACTTCTTT.

This clonotype was seen a handful of times. The chain combines TRBV6-1 with TRBJ2-5; 7 bases align to TRBD2. Germline CDR1 reads MNHNS; CDR2 reads SASEGT. CDR3 length: 15 residues. Trimming at V came to 7 bases and at J to 2 bases, leaving 10 bases not matched to a gene. CDR3 sequence: CASTSLARAQETQYF. The CDR3 DNA follows: TGTGCCAGCACCTCACTAGCGCGGGCTCAAGAGACCCAGTACTTC.

The V gene is TRBV6-1, the J gene TRBJ2-3, with D unresolved. Germline V lookup: CDR1 MNHNS, CDR2 SASEGT. V was cut by 7 bases and J by 3 bases, with 14 bases left in between. This CDR3 contains 14 residues. In DNA, the CDR3 is TGTGCCAGCACCCCCGCCAGCCGGACAGATACGCAGTATTTT. This gives the protein CASTPASRTDTQYF.

This clonotype has just a few counts. The chain combines TRBV19 with TRBJ2-3, with a weak D call TRBD1 (5 bases). CDR1 is LNHDA, CDR2 SQIVND, per germline (reference sequence). The CDR3 length is 14 residues. Between the trimmed V and J ends, which lost 6 bases and 1 base, there was a span of 11 bases. The CDR3 DNA reads as TGTGCCAGTAGGGCAGGGTTCCGCACAGATACGCAGTATTTT. It translates to CASRAGFRTDTQYF.

The chain joins TRBV7-2 to TRBJ2-5; TRBD2 is a possible D gene (6 bases). Germline loops: CDR1 SGHTA, CDR2 FQGNSA. The CDR3 consists of 14 residues. V was trimmed by 6 bases and J by 2 bases, leaving 13 bases between them. The CDR3 is CASRLPGLQETQYF. In DNA form, the CDR3 reads TGTGCCAGCAGACTCCCGGGACTTCAAGAGACCCAGTACTTC.

This clonotype was seen more than once but under ten times. CDR3 sequence reads: CASSRPGDTQYF. The CDR3 DNA reads TGTGCCAGCAGCAGACCCGGAGATACGCAGTATTTT. This chain connects TRBV6-2 or TRBV6-3 to TRBJ2-3; no clear D gene. V gave up 6 bases and J gave up 5 bases, with 9 bases separating them. This CDR3 comprises 12 residues. Germline V gene data show CDR1 as MNHEY and CDR2 as SVGEGT.

The rearrangement uses TRBV29-1 and TRBJ1-1; 7 nucleotides line up with TRBD1. The CDR3 totals 14 residues. Germline V gives CDR1 SQVTM, CDR2 ANQGSEA. V lost 5 bases, J lost 1 base, and 7 bases stayed unmatched. The CDR3 region has the DNA TGCAGCGTTCGGAGGGGGCAAGGGAACACTGAAGCTTTCTTT. Translating it yields CSVRRGQGNTEAFF. The full variable domain, its missing parts supplied by reference TRBV29-1 and TRBJ1-1, is SAVISQKPSRDICQRGTSLTIQCQVDSQVTMMFWYRQQPGQSLTLIATANQGSEATYESGFVIDKFPISRPNLTFSTLTVSNMSPEDSSIYLCSVRRGQGNTEAFFGQGTRLTVV.

This clonotype was recorded a few times. The chain carries TRBV5-1 and TRBJ2-5; TRBD1 or TRBD2 may be the D gene (5 bases each). Trimming took 4 bases from V and 5 from J, leaving 15 bases between them. Germline-derived CDR1 and CDR2 are SGHRS and YFSETQ. The CDR3 has 14 residues. The CDR3 DNA follows: TGCGCCAGCAGCCAGGGACCCTCCGATGAGACCCAGTACTTC. Encoded protein: CASSQGPSDETQYF.

CDR3 sequence: CASSPSAHSGTDTQYF. In DNA form, the CDR3 reads TGCGCCAGCAGCCCTTCCGCCCATTCGGGCACAGATACGCAGTATTTT. The V gene is TRBV4-3, the J gene TRBJ2-3; D remains ambiguous. The V gene lost 4 bases and the J gene lost 1 base, with 15 bases spanning the gap. Per the germline V gene, CDR1 is LGHNA and CDR2 is YSLEER. The CDR3 loop spans 16 amino acids.

Of note for this clonotype: Its ends do not fully match the called genes, so a read error is possible. This sequence joins TRBV4-2 and TRBJ1-1; D remains ambiguous. The CDR3 length is 16 residues. CDR1 and CDR2 (germline): LGHNA, YNFKEQ. The CDR3, as DNA: TGTGCCAGCAGACAAGACAAGGATATCATGAACACTGAAGCTTTCTTT. Translation gives CASRQDKDIMNTEAFF.

This clonotype was counted a few times. J is TRBJ2-7 and V is TRBV24-1; tentatively, D is TRBD2 (5 bases). V lost 0 bases and J 2 bases, leaving 10 bases between the germline ends. Per germline, CDR1 KGHDR and CDR2 SFDVKD. CDR3 size: 15 residues. CDR3 loop: CATSDLQTGTYEQYV. The DNA for the CDR3 is TGTGCCACCAGTGATTTGCAGACGGGGACCTACGAGCAGTACGTC.

Comment on this clonotype: The missing conserved phenylalanine or tryptophan at the end of this CDR3 makes a read error likely. The chain employs TRBV2 and TRBJ2-3; no clear D gene. V lost 6 bases to trimming and J lost 2 bases, with 9 bases between them. The CDR3 extends over 13 amino acids. CDR1 SNHLY and CDR2 FYNNEI come from the germline V gene. The CDR3 DNA follows: TGTGCCAGCAGGGAATTCGTCACAGATACGCAGTATTCT. It translates to CASREFVTDTQYS.

This chain links TRBV12-3 or TRBV12-4 with TRBJ1-4, with D unclear. Trimming shortened V by 7 bases and J by 7 bases, and 16 bases separated the two germline ends. The CDR3 covers 14 residues. The CDR3 coding sequence is TGTGCCAGCACTTATAGTGGGGAGAGTGAAAAACTGTTTTTT. This codes for CASTYSGESEKLFF.

The chain has TRBV25-1 and TRBJ2-3; the match to TRBD2 covers 7 bases. Germline CDR1 MGHDK, CDR2 SYGVNS. CDR3 length equals 17 residues. V gave up 1 base and J gave up 1 base; unmatched junction bases: 8. This chain's CDR3 is CASSEFRAGWGTDTQYF. The CDR3 DNA follows: TGTGCCAGCAGTGAATTCCGAGCGGGGTGGGGCACAGATACGCAGTATTTT.

The rearrangement links TRBV16 to TRBJ1-2; 10 bases map to TRBD1. Germline loops: CDR1 KGHSY, CDR2 FQNENV. V was clipped by 3 bases and J by 7 bases; unmatched bases: 5. The CDR3 contains 14 residues. CDR3 nucleotides: TGTGCCAGCAGCCAGGACTGGACAGGGGGTGGCTACACCTTC. Its protein product is CASSQDWTGGGYTF. Full variable domain (outside the CDR3, taken from reference TRBV16 and TRBJ1-2): GEEVAQTPKHLVRGEGQKAKLYCAPIKGHSYVFWYQQVLKNEFKFLISFQNENVFDETGMPKERFSAKCLPNSPCSLEIQATKLEDSAVYFCASSQDWTGGGYTFGSGTRLTVV.

This clonotype has just a few counts. The V call is TRBV27, the J call TRBJ2-3, with D unclear. The CDR3 totals 14 residues. CDR1 is MNHEY and CDR2 is SMNVEV in the germline V gene (reference sequence). Deletions cut 6 bases from V and 2 bases from J, with 12 bases between. As DNA, the CDR3 is TGTGCCAGCAGCGTTCCTCCCAACACAGATACGCAGTATTTT. The encoded protein is CASSVPPNTDTQYF.

This clonotype was counted between two and nine times. V usage is TRBV12-3 or TRBV12-4 and J usage is TRBJ2-7; D is unclear. The CDR3 runs 13 residues. The V end lost 4 bases, the J end lost 6 bases, and 13 bases lay between the germline ends. CDR3 residues: CASSSQMAAEQYV. In DNA, the CDR3 is TGTGCCAGCAGTTCACAGATGGCGGCCGAGCAGTACGTC.

CDR3 region: CASSLYGQEIYEQYF. The CDR3 DNA reads as TGCGCCAGCAGCCTTTATGGACAGGAGATTTACGAGCAGTACTTC. The rearrangement links TRBV5-1 to TRBJ2-7, with 7 positions matching TRBD1. Trimming took 4 bases from V and 4 from J; bases not matched to a gene: 11. CDR1 is SGHRS, CDR2 YFSETQ, per germline. The CDR3 runs to 15 residues.

The rearrangement uses TRBV12-3 or TRBV12-4 and TRBJ1-1; D gene unclear. The length of the CDR3 is 16 residues. The V gene lost 3 bases and the J gene lost 2 bases, with 16 bases spanning the gap. The CDR3 bases are TGTGCCAGCAGTTTCCGCTTCACAGAAATTAACACTGAAGCTTTCTTT. This translates into CASSFRFTEINTEAFF.

This clonotype was counted at least ten times. The J gene is TRBJ2-5, the V gene TRBV4-2; 10 nucleotides line up with TRBD2. CDR1 and CDR2 (germline): LGHNA, YNFKEQ. V gave up 4 bases and J gave up 3 bases; unmatched junction bases: 8. The CDR3 consists of 16 residues. This CDR3 is CASSPGRSGGEETQYF. The CDR3 DNA reads TGTGCCAGCAGCCCTGGGAGGAGCGGGGGGGAAGAGACCCAGTACTTC.

The CDR3 reads CASSTSGGIRETQYF. The CDR3, as DNA: TGCGCCAGCAGCACTAGCGGGGGGATACGAGAGACCCAGTACTTC. This chain links TRBV5-1 with TRBJ2-5; TRBD2 matches 12 bases. The ends lost 4 bases at V and 4 bases at J; junction bases unmatched: 5. The germline CDR1 and CDR2 sequences are SGHRS and YFSETQ. The length of the CDR3 is 15 residues.

This clonotype was seen repeatedly, ten times or more. This rearrangement joins TRBV28 to TRBJ1-5, with TRBD1 identical over 8 bases. The length of the CDR3 is 19 residues. V was pared by 5 bases and J by 2 bases, with 17 bases of the junction left unmatched. Germline V lookup: CDR1 MDHEN, CDR2 SYDVKM. The CDR3 is CASSPTTGVSSWGNQPQHF. CDR3 nucleotides: TGTGCCAGCAGTCCCACGACAGGGGTCTCTTCCTGGGGCAATCAGCCCCAGCATTTT. The complete variable domain, with remaining parts taken from reference TRBV28 and TRBJ1-5, reads DVKVTQSSRYLVKRTGEKVFLECVQDMDHENMFWYRQDPGLGLRLIYFSYDVKMKEKGDIPEGYSVSREKKERFSLILESASTNQTSMYLCASSPTTGVSSWGNQPQHFGDGTRLSIL.

The J gene is TRBJ1-1, the V gene TRBV29-1; 8 nucleotides align to TRBD1. CDR1 SQVTM and CDR2 ANQGSEA come from the germline V gene. This CDR3 contains 14 residues. V shed 6 bases, J shed 5 bases, and the junction held 11 bases outside the gene matches. CDR3 sequence (DNA): TGCAGCGTCAGTTGGACAGGGCAGGGGACTGAAGCTTTCTTT. Its translation is CSVSWTGQGTEAFF.

This clonotype has just a few counts. The V gene is TRBV3-1, the J gene TRBJ1-1, with D possibly matching TRBD1 (5 bases). Trimming removed 5 bases from V and 1 base from J, with 11 bases in between. CDR3 length: 14 amino acids. Germline assignment: CDR1 LGHDT and CDR2 YNNKEL (reference sequence). DNA for the CDR3: TGTGCCAGCAGCGTTATAGGACAGAACACTGAAGCTTTCTTT. This codes for CASSVIGQNTEAFF. The variable domain in full, with the rest retrieved from reference TRBV3-1 and TRBJ1-1, is DTAVSQTPKYLVTQMGNDKSIKCEQNLGHDTMYWYKQDSKKFLKIMFSYNNKELIINETVPNRFSPKSPDKAHLNLHINSLELGDSAVYFCASSVIGQNTEAFFGQGTRLTVV.

A few counts support this clonotype. The rearrangement links TRBV11-2 to TRBJ2-3, with 11 bases fitting TRBD1. The CDR3 consists of 18 residues. Germline CDR1 and CDR2: SGHAT and FQNNGV. V shed 4 bases, J shed 3 bases, and the junction held 12 bases outside the gene matches. The CDR3 bases are TGTGCCAGCAGCTCACCCACCTGGACAGGGGGCCTTACAGATACGCAGTATTTT. Translating gives CASSSPTWTGGLTDTQYF.

This chain links TRBV20-1 with TRBJ2-4, with 8 bases fitting TRBD2. Per the germline V gene, CDR1 is DFQATT and CDR2 is SNEGSKA (reference sequence). J gave up 0 bases and V 4 bases, and 5 bases lay outside the gene matches. This CDR3 region has 15 residues. CDR3 sequence reads: CSATERGLAKNIQYF. The CDR3 region has the DNA TGCAGTGCTACCGAGCGGGGGCTAGCCAAAAACATTCAGTACTTC.

This clonotype was counted many times. CDR3 sequence reads: CASSLEPDYEQYV. The CDR3 coding sequence is TGCGCCAGCAGCTTGGAGCCAGACTACGAGCAGTACGTC. The rearrangement uses TRBV5-1 and TRBJ2-7; the D is unclear. Germline V gene sequence: CDR1 SGHRS, CDR2 YFSETQ. V was pared by 0 bases and J by 3 bases, with 7 bases between. This CDR3 is 13 amino acids long.

The V call is TRBV6-5, the J call TRBJ1-6; perhaps TRBD1 as D (5 bases). CDR1 is MNHEY, CDR2 SVGAGI, per germline. Trimming left V 4 bases short and J 7 bases short, with 14 bases between. There are 15 residues in the CDR3. CDR3 amino acids: CASSFTRDGNSPLHF. The CDR3, as DNA: TGTGCCAGCAGTTTCACGAGGGACGGGAATTCACCCCTCCACTTT.

This clonotype was recorded at least ten times. The chain employs TRBV29-1 and TRBJ2-2; TRBD1 is a possible D gene (7 bases). Between the trimmed V and J ends, which lost 3 bases and 5 bases, there was a span of 13 bases. This CDR3 has 14 residues. Germline V gives CDR1 SQVTM, CDR2 ANQGSEA. Here the CDR3 reads CSVEVEGATGELFF. CDR3 bases: TGCAGCGTTGAGGTGGAGGGGGCGACCGGGGAGCTGTTTTTT.